The rows below give T cell receptor beta chains drawn from one sample of a study of cytomegalovirus exposure and HLA in healthy donors. Clones were sequenced by immunoSEQ multiplex PCR, and TCRdb holds only the in-frame ones, with some missing. The sample shows more than 55,000 clones, about 93% of them seen only once. Specimen: PBMCs. The source is a woman younger than 30 in good health and CMV-seronegative. The CDR3 runs from the conserved cysteine through the conserved F or W. The D gene is left open where the match is weak. Clone sizes are given selectively: once, few, many, or a class where the clone is expanded.

v_gene: TRBV27
j_gene: TRBJ1-2
d_gene: -
abundance: -
CDR3aa: CASTSGQQFDYGYTF
CDR3nt: TGTGCCAGCACCTCAGGGCAACAGTTTGATTATGGCTACACCTTC

v_gene: TRBV7-6
j_gene: TRBJ2-1
d_gene: -
abundance: -
CDR3aa: CASSASGEQGEQFF
CDR3nt: TGTGCCAGCAGCGCATCGGGGGAGCAGGGTGAGCAGTTCTTC

v_gene: TRBV6-5
j_gene: TRBJ2-7
d_gene: -
abundance: -
CDR3aa: CASSYNSVREQYF
CDR3nt: TGTGCCAGCAGTTACAATTCGGTGAGAGAGCAGTACTTC

v_gene: TRBV10-3
j_gene: TRBJ1-2
d_gene: TRBD1
abundance: -
CDR3aa: CAISDPGGARGGYTF
CDR3nt: TGTGCCATCAGTGATCCAGGGGGTGCGAGGGGGGGCTACACCTTC

v_gene: TRBV19
j_gene: TRBJ2-2
d_gene: TRBD2
abundance: -
CDR3aa: CASRMIAGFTGELFF
CDR3nt: TGTGCCAGTAGAATGATAGCGGGGTTCACCGGGGAGCTGTTTTTT

v_gene: TRBV27
j_gene: TRBJ2-1
d_gene: TRBD2
abundance: -
CDR3aa: CASSPRTSGGAGDYNEQFF
CDR3nt: TGTGCCAGCAGTCCCCGGACTAGCGGGGGGGCCGGTGATTACAATGAGCAGTTCTTC

v_gene: TRBV6-5
j_gene: TRBJ1-5
d_gene: -
abundance: -
CDR3aa: CASRRGYSNQPQHF
CDR3nt: TGTGCCAGCCGGAGGGGATATAGCAATCAGCCCCAGCATTTT

v_gene: TRBV20-1
j_gene: TRBJ1-2
d_gene: -
abundance: -
CDR3aa: CSASLNYGYTF
CDR3nt: TGCAGTGCTAGTTTAAACTATGGCTACACCTTC

v_gene: TRBV14
j_gene: TRBJ1-3
d_gene: -
abundance: -
CDR3aa: CASSVLGGPTGNTIYF
CDR3nt: TGTGCCAGCAGCGTATTGGGGGGTCCGACTGGAAACACCATATATTTT

v_gene: TRBV4-1
j_gene: TRBJ1-2
d_gene: TRBD1
abundance: -
CDR3aa: CASSQPRGRINGYTF
CDR3nt: TGCGCCAGCAGCCAACCCAGGGGGCGCATCAATGGCTACACCTTC

v_gene: TRBV2
j_gene: TRBJ1-1
d_gene: -
abundance: once
CDR3aa: CASGGEFEAFF
CDR3nt: TGTGCCAGCGGGGGGGAGTTTGAAGCTTTCTTT

v_gene: TRBV29-1
j_gene: TRBJ1-1
d_gene: TRBD1
abundance: once
CDR3aa: CSVHTTGRGITEAFF
CDR3nt: TGCAGCGTGCATACGACAGGGCGAGGAATCACTGAAGCTTTCTTT

v_gene: TRBV28
j_gene: TRBJ1-1
d_gene: TRBD1
abundance: -
CDR3aa: CASSSRGEYTEAFF
CDR3nt: TGTGCCAGCAGTTCCAGGGGGGAGTACACTGAAGCTTTCTTT

v_gene: TRBV2
j_gene: TRBJ2-2
d_gene: TRBD1
abundance: -
CDR3aa: CASKETGGPGELFF
CDR3nt: TGTGCCAGCAAAGAGACAGGGGGTCCCGGGGAGCTGTTTTTT

v_gene: TRBV11-2
j_gene: TRBJ2-7
d_gene: TRBD1
abundance: -
CDR3aa: CASSLGTGTGEQYF
CDR3nt: TGTGCCAGCAGCTTAGGGACAGGTACGGGCGAGCAGTACTTC

v_gene: TRBV27
j_gene: TRBJ2-2
d_gene: TRBD1
abundance: -
CDR3aa: CASNPGRGTGELFF
CDR3nt: TGTGCCAGCAACCCAGGCAGGGGGACCGGGGAGCTGTTTTTT

v_gene: TRBV19
j_gene: TRBJ1-2
d_gene: -
abundance: -
CDR3aa: CASRRNREDGYTF
CDR3nt: TGTGCCAGTAGACGGAACAGGGAAGATGGCTACACCTTC

v_gene: TRBV27
j_gene: TRBJ1-5
d_gene: -
abundance: -
CDR3aa: CASSLWRNQPQHF
CDR3nt: TGTGCCAGCAGTTTATGGCGCAATCAGCCCCAGCATTTT

v_gene: TRBV5-6
j_gene: TRBJ1-1
d_gene: TRBD1
abundance: -
CDR3aa: CASSYGQGVRSEAFF
CDR3nt: TGTGCCAGCAGCTATGGACAGGGGGTTCGGTCTGAAGCTTTCTTT

v_gene: TRBV28
j_gene: TRBJ2-2
d_gene: TRBD1
abundance: -
CDR3aa: CASRGQGAAGELFF
CDR3nt: TGTGCCAGCAGGGGACAGGGGGCCGCCGGGGAGCTGTTTTTT

v_gene: TRBV5-1
j_gene: TRBJ1-2
d_gene: TRBD1
abundance: -
CDR3aa: CASSWGDRIYYGYTF
CDR3nt: TGCGCCAGCAGCTGGGGGGACAGGATCTACTATGGCTACACCTTC

v_gene: TRBV7-6
j_gene: TRBJ2-3
d_gene: -
abundance: -
CDR3aa: CASSLGRRGGLLDTQYF
CDR3nt: TGTGCCAGCAGCTTAGGCAGGAGGGGGGGCCTTTTGGATACGCAGTATTTT

v_gene: TRBV7-3
j_gene: TRBJ2-1
d_gene: TRBD2
abundance: -
CDR3aa: CASSQTKTSGGLYSYNEQFF
CDR3nt: TGTGCCAGCAGCCAAACCAAGACTAGCGGGGGCCTATACTCCTACAATGAGCAGTTCTTC

v_gene: TRBV7-3
j_gene: TRBJ1-5
d_gene: -
abundance: -
CDR3aa: CASSLDRFQPQHF
CDR3nt: TGTGCCAGCAGCCTCGACAGATTTCAGCCCCAGCATTTT

v_gene: TRBV11-2
j_gene: TRBJ2-5
d_gene: -
abundance: -
CDR3aa: CASSPRLVEETQYF
CDR3nt: TGTGCCAGCAGCCCGAGACTTGTAGAAGAGACCCAGTACTTC

v_gene: TRBV29-1
j_gene: TRBJ2-7
d_gene: -
abundance: once
CDR3aa: CSVGGQGSEQYF
CDR3nt: TGCAGCGTTGGAGGGCAGGGGTCCGAGCAGTACTTC

v_gene: TRBV9
j_gene: TRBJ2-1
d_gene: TRBD2
abundance: -
CDR3aa: CASSVITARGGEQFF
CDR3nt: TGTGCCAGCAGCGTAATAACCGCCCGGGGGGGAGAGCAGTTCTTC

v_gene: TRBV9
j_gene: TRBJ1-5
d_gene: TRBD1
abundance: few
CDR3aa: CASSAGQGLNQPQHF
CDR3nt: TGTGCCAGCAGCGCCGGACAGGGGTTAAATCAGCCCCAGCATTTT

v_gene: TRBV29-1
j_gene: TRBJ2-3
d_gene: -
abundance: -
CDR3aa: CSADRQRGTDTQYF
CDR3nt: TGCAGCGCTGACAGGCAGAGAGGGACAGATACGCAGTATTTT

v_gene: TRBV11-2
j_gene: TRBJ2-7
d_gene: -
abundance: -
CDR3aa: CASSRLSYEQYF
CDR3nt: TGTGCCAGCAGCCGACTCTCCTACGAGCAGTACTTC

v_gene: TRBV5-1
j_gene: TRBJ2-3
d_gene: -
abundance: -
CDR3aa: CASSPTPGSDTQYF
CDR3nt: TGCGCCAGCAGCCCTACTCCGGGTTCAGATACGCAGTATTTT

v_gene: TRBV2
j_gene: TRBJ2-2
d_gene: -
abundance: once
CDR3aa: CASSERQVVAGELFF
CDR3nt: TGTGCCAGCAGTGAACGACAGGTTGTCGCCGGGGAGCTGTTTTTT

v_gene: TRBV7-2
j_gene: TRBJ2-7
d_gene: TRBD2
abundance: -
CDR3aa: CASSILAGGNHEQYF
CDR3nt: TGTGCCAGCAGCATTCTAGCGGGGGGGAACCACGAGCAGTACTTC

v_gene: TRBV30
j_gene: TRBJ1-3
d_gene: TRBD1
abundance: -
CDR3aa: CAWSAYRGQLDTIYF
CDR3nt: TGTGCCTGGAGTGCGTACAGGGGGCAATTAGACACCATATATTTT

v_gene: TRBV7-2
j_gene: TRBJ2-2
d_gene: TRBD1
abundance: -
CDR3aa: CASSITGGNTGELFF
CDR3nt: TGTGCCAGCAGCATTACAGGGGGAAACACCGGGGAGCTGTTTTTT

v_gene: TRBV4-1
j_gene: TRBJ2-4
d_gene: TRBD1
abundance: once
CDR3aa: CASSQGGAGGRRKNIQYF
CDR3nt: TGCGCCAGCAGCCAAGGAGGAGCAGGGGGACGGCGGAAAAACATTCAGTACTTC

v_gene: TRBV5-5
j_gene: TRBJ1-5
d_gene: TRBD1
abundance: -
CDR3aa: CASSQTGGRQPQHF
CDR3nt: TGTGCCAGCAGCCAGACAGGGGGCAGGCAGCCCCAGCATTTT

v_gene: TRBV19
j_gene: TRBJ1-2
d_gene: -
abundance: -
CDR3aa: CAVAGFGYTF
CDR3nt: TGTGCCGTAGCGGGCTTCGGCTACACCTTC

v_gene: TRBV28
j_gene: TRBJ2-1
d_gene: TRBD2
abundance: -
CDR3aa: CASSLGGGGYGSSYNEQFF
CDR3nt: TGTGCCAGCAGTTTGGGCGGGGGGGGATACGGAAGCTCCTACAATGAGCAGTTCTTC

v_gene: TRBV9
j_gene: TRBJ1-2
d_gene: -
abundance: -
CDR3aa: CASSLTGYGVYGYTF
CDR3nt: TGTGCCAGCAGCCTTACAGGGTATGGGGTTTATGGCTACACCTTC

v_gene: TRBV9
j_gene: TRBJ1-6
d_gene: TRBD1
abundance: -
CDR3aa: CASSSGGIYSPLHF
CDR3nt: TGTGCCAGCAGCTCAGGGGGTATCTATTCACCCCTCCACTTT

v_gene: TRBV5-1
j_gene: TRBJ1-2
d_gene: TRBD1
abundance: -
CDR3aa: CASSLGQGAINYGYTF
CDR3nt: TGCGCCAGCAGCCTAGGACAGGGAGCGATTAACTATGGCTACACCTTC

v_gene: TRBV19
j_gene: TRBJ1-1
d_gene: -
abundance: -
CDR3aa: CATQRENTEAFF
CDR3nt: TGTGCCACTCAACGGGAGAACACTGAAGCTTTCTTT

v_gene: TRBV5-4
j_gene: TRBJ2-1
d_gene: -
abundance: -
CDR3aa: CASSLSGPTYNEQFF
CDR3nt: TGTGCCAGCAGCTTGTCAGGCCCTACCTACAATGAGCAGTTCTTC

v_gene: TRBV18
j_gene: TRBJ2-7
d_gene: TRBD1
abundance: few
CDR3aa: CASSPSGQGPRQYF
CDR3nt: TGTGCCAGCTCACCCTCGGGACAGGGCCCCCGGCAGTACTTC

v_gene: TRBV28
j_gene: TRBJ1-2
d_gene: -
abundance: -
CDR3aa: CASSDPRQSANYGYTF
CDR3nt: TGTGCCAGCAGCGACCCGAGACAGTCTGCTAACTATGGCTACACCTTC

v_gene: TRBV7-2
j_gene: TRBJ2-3
d_gene: -
abundance: few
CDR3aa: CASSSGLTGTDTQYF
CDR3nt: TGTGCCAGCAGCTCCGGACTTACGGGCACAGATACGCAGTATTTT

v_gene: TRBV9
j_gene: TRBJ2-3
d_gene: TRBD1
abundance: -
CDR3aa: CASSVGQGGTDTQYF
CDR3nt: TGTGCCAGCAGCGTAGGGCAGGGGGGCACAGATACGCAGTATTTT

v_gene: TRBV5-4
j_gene: TRBJ1-2
d_gene: -
abundance: -
CDR3aa: CASSLTVSGGGYTF
CDR3nt: TGTGCCAGCAGCTTGACCGTTTCGGGTGGCGGCTACACCTTC

v_gene: TRBV27
j_gene: TRBJ1-5
d_gene: TRBD1
abundance: -
CDR3aa: CASSPWTGGAHQPQHF
CDR3nt: TGTGCCAGCAGTCCATGGACAGGGGGCGCGCATCAGCCCCAGCATTTT